This paragraph reports one T cell receptor beta chain. Its antigen remains unidentified. The data are from a study of T cell responses to AZD1222 COVID-19 vaccine. Study-wide findings and caveats: Most donors were white British, females outnumbered males, and clonal diversity was possibly underestimated. Increased Spike-specific TCR breadth and depth were observed after two AZD1222 doses. Repertoire sampling occurred only after the peak T cell response. There were vaccine-associated CD4 TCRs across spike, dominant at 160-218 and 743-854.

Measured with immunoSEQ multiplex PCR; TCRdb has only the in-frame clones, and not every one. The sample has approximately 200,000 clones; roughly 94% are singletons. This CDR3 has 14 residues. Per germline, CDR1 ENHRY and CDR2 SYGVKD. V lost 10 bases to trimming and J lost 4 bases, with 19 bases between them. The sequence was collected from an adult who received the MenACWY meningococcal vaccine as a control. Sequences were derived from peripheral blood, sampled 28 days after the second dose of the MenACWY control vaccine. V gene TRBV10-3 combines with J gene TRBJ1-1; weak D call: TRBD1 (6 bases). CDR3 coding DNA: TGTGCCACCGCGTCGGGGACACCTATCACTGAAGCTTTCTTT. Residues: CATASGTPITEAFF.